This T cell receptor (beta chain) came from a study of blood T cell repertoires in COVID-19. Study information: COVID-19 samples collected from the United States, Italy and Spain covered acute and convalescent phases.

This CDR3 spans 15 amino acids. V was clipped by 1 base and J by 5 bases, with 14 bases between them. Germline V gene sequence: CDR1 SGHTA, CDR2 FQGNSA. Study processing details: By means of reference gene primer amplification, nucleated cell counts were estimated. The table came from immunoSEQ multiplex PCR; TCRdb's copy has only in-frame clones and leaves some out. V, J and clone size are those of that table, while D and trimming were read from the DNA. The sample shows around 120,000 clones, more than 60% of them seen only once. The receptor comes from a man aged 65 to 79 with acute or convalescent COVID-19. Material for sequencing was peripheral blood. The rearrangement uses TRBV7-2 and TRBJ2-5; D is possibly TRBD1 (6 bases). The CDR3 coding sequence is TGTGCCAGCAGCTTAGGGCGGACAAGGGGGGAGACCCAGTACTTC. It specifies CASSLGRTRGETQYF.